Presented here are 31 T cell receptor beta chains from one specimen sequenced in a study of T cell responses to AZD1222 COVID-19 vaccine. Only in-frame clones appear in the TCRdb table, and some are missing; sequencing was by immunoSEQ multiplex PCR. The sample lists around 99,000 clones, roughly 85% occurring once. The sample consisted of peripheral blood, taken 28 days after the second AZD1222 dose. These receptors came from an adult who received the AZD1222 COVID-19 vaccine.

V usage is TRBV4-1 and J usage is TRBJ2-3; no clear D gene. V lost 3 bases to trimming and J lost 4 bases, with 20 bases between them. The CDR3 loop spans 17 amino acids. The germline gives CDR1 MGHRA, CDR2 YSYEKL. Written as DNA, the CDR3 is TGCGCCAGCAGCCAGACGGGTGGGCTAGGATCCGCAGATACGCAGTATTTT. Translated: CASSQTGGLGSADTQYF.

V gene TRBV6-2 or TRBV6-3 combines with J gene TRBJ1-2; the match to TRBD1 covers 7 bases. V was pared by 4 bases and J by 2 bases, with 7 bases of the junction left unmatched. The CDR3 loop spans 15 amino acids. Germline lookup yields CDR1 MNHEY and CDR2 SVGEGT. CDR3 DNA sequence: TGTGCCAGCAGTTTTACAGGGGCCGCGAACTATGGCTACACCTTC. This sequence encodes CASSFTGAANYGYTF.

J is TRBJ2-1 and V is TRBV11-2; TRBD2 matches at 11 bases. The CDR3 runs to 15 residues. Unmatched junction bases numbered 0, after V lost 1 base and J lost 4 bases. The germline V gene encodes CDR1 SGHAT and CDR2 FQNNGV. The chain's CDR3 is CASSLVAGGYNEQFF. CDR3 sequence (DNA): TGTGCCAGCAGCTTAGTAGCGGGGGGGTACAATGAGCAGTTCTTC.

J is TRBJ2-1 and V is TRBV19; D is unclear. Germline CDR1 LNHDA, CDR2 SQIVND (reference sequence). The CDR3 covers 14 residues. The V end was cut by 10 bases, the J end by 3 bases, with 16 bases between. In DNA, the CDR3 is TGTGCCACCGCTGTCCTCTCCGTCTACAATGAGCAGTTCTTC. Its protein is CATAVLSVYNEQFF.

The chain uses TRBV9 and TRBJ2-2; no firm D call. The CDR3 extends over 12 amino acids. CDR1 is SGDLS and CDR2 is YYNGEE in the germline V gene. Trimming removed 3 bases from V and 2 bases from J, with 2 bases in between. The CDR3: CASSENTGELFF. In DNA form, the CDR3 reads TGTGCCAGCAGCGAAAACACCGGGGAGCTGTTTTTT.

The chain joins TRBV7-9 to TRBJ2-7, with 9 bases lining up with TRBD1. V shed 5 bases, J shed 7 bases, and the junction held 9 bases outside the gene matches. The germline gives CDR1 SEHNR, CDR2 FQNEAQ (reference sequence). CDR3 size: 14 residues. The CDR3 is CASSPGQGLGEQYF. The CDR3 DNA sequence: TGTGCCAGCAGCCCCGGACAGGGGTTGGGGGAGCAGTACTTC.

The chain carries TRBV21-1 and TRBJ1-2; the table's D call of TRBD1 was not tested on the DNA. TRBV21-1 is given as a pseudogene. This CDR3 is 17 amino acids long. DNA of the CDR3: TGTGCCAGCCTAAACTACCTCAGGGGGTTGGGTGAGTATGGCTACACCTTC. Translating it yields CASLNYLRGLGEYGYTF.

The gene calls are TRBV6-5 and TRBJ2-7; 8 nucleotides agree with TRBD2. The CDR3 sequence is 13 residues long. Per the germline V gene, CDR1 is MNHEY and CDR2 is SVGAGI. J was trimmed by 5 bases and V by 6 bases; bases with no gene match: 6. CDR3 sequence: CASSPGGVNEQYF. For the CDR3, the DNA is TGTGCCAGCAGCCCCGGGGGGGTAAACGAGCAGTACTTC.

The chain uses TRBV28 and TRBJ1-6; no definite D call. CDR3 length: 12 amino acids. The V end lost 7 bases, the J end lost 9 bases, and 10 bases lay between the germline ends. In germline, CDR1 is MDHEN, CDR2 SYDVKM. The CDR3: CASKVGSSPLHF. CDR3 DNA: TGTGCCAGCAAAGTTGGGAGTTCACCCCTCCACTTT.

This chain links TRBV2 with TRBJ1-2; D uncertain. V dropped 2 bases and J dropped 8 bases, with 18 bases sitting between them. Germline CDR1 is SNHLY and CDR2 is FYNNEI. The CDR3 loop spans 15 amino acids. The CDR3 nucleotides read TGTGCCAGCAGTGAATGGACTTCCCGCTCGGGCGGCTACACCTTC. Translated, it gives CASSEWTSRSGGYTF.

The V call is TRBV2, the J call TRBJ2-7, with 9 bases fitting TRBD1. This CDR3 contains 15 residues. J was trimmed by 1 base and V by 5 bases; bases with no gene match: 6. The V gene's germline CDR1 is SNHLY and CDR2 FYNNEI. The CDR3 DNA sequence: TGTGCCAGCAGTCTCCTCGGGACAGGGTCCTACGAGCAGTACTTC. It translates to CASSLLGTGSYEQYF.

A few counts support this clone. The chain recombines TRBV11-2 with TRBJ2-1; D is ambiguous. The CDR3 loop spans 13 amino acids. Germline CDR1 is SGHAT and CDR2 is FQNNGV. Trimming removed 5 bases from V and 5 bases from J, with 10 bases in between. CDR3 DNA sequence: TGTGCCAGCAGCGCAAACCGGGACAATGAGCAGTTCTTC. Translating gives CASSANRDNEQFF.

The chain is built from TRBV11-1 and TRBJ2-7; 8 bases are a match to TRBD2. CDR1 SGHAT and CDR2 FQDESV come from the germline V gene (reference sequence). V lost 3 bases, J lost 3 bases, and 10 bases stayed unmatched. CDR3 size: 16 residues. CDR3 sequence (DNA): TGTGCCAGCAGCTTCGCCAGCGGGGGCGCGGTCTACGAGCAGTACTTC. Translating gives CASSFASGGAVYEQYF.

The chain uses TRBV19 and TRBJ2-3; D is unresolved. CDR1 and CDR2 (germline): LNHDA, SQIVND (reference sequence). This CDR3 region has 14 residues. Trimming removed 7 bases at V and 2 bases at J, with 13 bases between. The CDR3 spells CASKGRGFTDTQYF. Here the CDR3 DNA reads TGTGCCAGTAAAGGCAGAGGATTCACAGATACGCAGTATTTT.

The CDR3 bases are TGTGCCAGCAGCCTGGACAGGGTCGCTAACTATGGCTACACCTTC. Translation: CASSLDRVANYGYTF. The rearrangement links TRBV11-1 to TRBJ1-2; TRBD1 matches at 8 bases. Germline V gene data show CDR1 as SGHAT and CDR2 as FQDESV (reference sequence). This CDR3 is 15 amino acids long. Unmatched junction bases numbered 5, after V lost 5 bases and J lost 0 bases.

The chain employs TRBV28 and TRBJ1-6; no firm D call. This CDR3 is 14 amino acids long. V lost 6 bases to trimming and J lost 8 bases, with 14 bases between them. CDR1 is MDHEN and CDR2 is SYDVKM in the germline V gene. CDR3 residues: CASRQAGLHSPLHF. CDR3 coding DNA: TGTGCCAGCAGACAAGCCGGCCTCCATTCACCCCTCCACTTT.

The chain employs TRBV2 and TRBJ1-1; possibly TRBD1 for D (5 bases). V shed 6 bases and J shed 3 bases, with 17 bases lying between them. CDR1 is SNHLY and CDR2 is FYNNEI in the germline V gene. The CDR3 length is 15 residues. The CDR3: CASSLRRGTDTEAFF. The CDR3 bases are TGTGCCAGCAGCTTGAGGAGGGGCACAGACACTGAAGCTTTCTTT.

The chain carries TRBV5-4 and TRBJ2-2; tentatively, D is TRBD1 (5 bases). CDR3 length equals 15 residues. The germline gives CDR1 SGHNT, CDR2 YYREEE (reference sequence). Trimming shortened V by 0 bases and J by 5 bases, and 11 bases separated the two germline ends. Here the CDR3 reads CASSLAGSVTGELFF. CDR3 sequence (DNA): TGTGCCAGCAGCTTGGCAGGGTCGGTAACCGGGGAGCTGTTTTTT.

This sequence joins TRBV4-1 and TRBJ2-7; D may match TRBD1 or TRBD2 (5 bases each). V was cut by 5 bases and J by 2 bases, with 13 bases left in between. The CDR3 extends over 14 amino acids. Germline-derived CDR1 and CDR2 are MGHRA and YSYEKL. DNA for the CDR3: TGCGCCAGCAGCAGCGGACACGGACCCTACGAGCAGTACTTC. It is translated as CASSSGHGPYEQYF.

As DNA, the CDR3 is TGTGCCAGCAGCCGCGGACAGGGCTCCTACGAGCAGTACTTC. It encodes CASSRGQGSYEQYF. The V gene is TRBV11-1, the J gene TRBJ2-7; 8 positions match TRBD1. Losses at the gene ends were 5 bases for V and 0 bases for J; bases not matched to a gene: 3. Germline CDR1 is SGHAT and CDR2 is FQDESV (reference sequence). CDR3 length: 14 amino acids.

The sample holds a few counts of this clone. The chain links TRBV19 to TRBJ2-1, with 9 bases fitting TRBD2. CDR3 length equals 17 residues. V lost 3 bases, J lost 7 bases, and 13 bases stayed unmatched. Germline V gene data show CDR1 as LNHDA and CDR2 as SQIVND (reference sequence). The CDR3, as DNA: TGTGCCAGTAGTATCCCCCTTAGCGGGGGCCAATGGAATGAGCAGTTCTTC. Residues: CASSIPLSGGQWNEQFF.

The chain employs TRBV5-1 and TRBJ2-7; weak D call: TRBD1 (6 bases). CDR1 and CDR2 from the germline V gene are SGHRS and YFSETQ. The CDR3 consists of 13 residues. Trimming left V 3 bases short and J 2 bases short, with 9 bases between. The CDR3 spells CASSSGETYEQYF. In DNA, the CDR3 is TGCGCCAGCAGCTCAGGGGAAACCTACGAGCAGTACTTC.

This chain connects TRBV19 to TRBJ1-2, with 8 nucleotides matching TRBD1. The CDR3 runs to 14 residues. J was trimmed by 6 bases and V by 0 bases; bases with no gene match: 3. Looked up from germline, CDR1 is LNHDA and CDR2 is SQIVND (reference sequence). The CDR3 nucleotides read TGTGCCAGTAGTATAGAGCAGGGGGCGAATGGCTACACCTTC. This encodes CASSIEQGANGYTF.

The chain combines TRBV29-1 with TRBJ1-3; D unclear. Germline CDR1 SQVTM, CDR2 ANQGSEA. The V end was cut by 6 bases, the J end by 0 bases, with 9 bases between. The CDR3 is made up of 13 amino acids. In nucleotides, the CDR3 is TGCAGCGTAGAGAAGAGCTCTGGAAACACCATATATTTT. Translating it yields CSVEKSSGNTIYF.

The sample holds one count of this clone. The V and J genes are TRBV3-1 (or the pseudogene TRBV3-2) and TRBJ2-6; D not certain. The germline V and J ends were trimmed by 4 bases and 4 bases, with 8 bases remaining between them. The germline V gene has CDR1 LGHDT and CDR2 YNNKEL (reference sequence). The CDR3 is 14 amino acids. The CDR3 DNA reads as TGTGCCAGCAGCCTGACGACCGGGGCCAACGTCCTGACTTTC. Its protein is CASSLTTGANVLTF.

This clone was seen only once. The chain recombines TRBV15 with TRBJ1-2; tentatively, D is TRBD1 (5 bases). The CDR3 has 14 amino acids. The V end was cut by 1 base, the J end by 7 bases, with 13 bases between. Germline V gene sequence: CDR1 LNHNV, CDR2 YYDKDF (reference sequence). CDR3 bases: TGTGCCACCAGCAGAGGGGACCCCGACGGTGGCTACACCTTC. Residues: CATSRGDPDGGYTF.

This sequence joins TRBV4-3 and TRBJ1-1; D is unresolved. CDR1 is LGHNA, CDR2 YSLEER, per germline. CDR3 length equals 14 residues. V gave up 0 bases and J gave up 5 bases, with 10 bases separating them. The CDR3 DNA follows: TGCGCCAGCAGCCAAGATTTAGGGTGGACTGAAGCTTTCTTT. Protein sequence: CASSQDLGWTEAFF.

The chain's CDR3 is CSVQTGLNYGYTF. Written as DNA, the CDR3 is TGCAGCGTTCAGACAGGGCTCAACTATGGCTACACCTTC. The chain carries TRBV29-1 and TRBJ1-2, with 7 bases fitting TRBD1. Germline V lookup: CDR1 SQVTM, CDR2 ANQGSEA. J lost 2 bases, V lost 5 bases, and 5 bases had no gene match. This CDR3 contains 13 residues.

The rearrangement links TRBV27 to TRBJ2-1, with D hard to call. Trimming left V 7 bases short and J 8 bases short, with 3 bases between. This CDR3 region has 9 residues. Germline lookup yields CDR1 MNHEY and CDR2 SMNVEV (reference sequence). The DNA of the CDR3 is TGTGCCAGCATGGATGAGCAGTTCTTC. This sequence encodes CASMDEQFF.

The rearrangement links TRBV7-2 to TRBJ2-6; D is ambiguous. CDR1 SGHTA and CDR2 FQGNSA come from the germline V gene. Trimming took 5 bases from V and 0 from J, leaving 8 bases between them. The CDR3 runs to 15 residues. The CDR3 DNA reads as TGTGCCAGCAGCCCAGTTGGCTCTGGGGCCAACGTCCTGACTTTC. This encodes CASSPVGSGANVLTF.

V is TRBV5-1 and J is TRBJ2-7; 8 positions match TRBD1. Germline V gene sequence: CDR1 SGHRS, CDR2 YFSETQ. J lost 3 bases, V lost 2 bases, and 4 bases had no gene match. The length of the CDR3 is 14 residues. The CDR3 here is CASSFETGGYEQYF. In DNA form, the CDR3 reads TGCGCCAGCAGCTTCGAAACAGGGGGCTACGAGCAGTACTTC.